The present T cell receptor (beta chain) was sequenced within a study of blood T cell repertoires in COVID-19 (dated by TCRdb to about 2020). As for the study more broadly: Collaborator samples came from the United States, Italy and Spain and covered acute and convalescent phases of COVID-19. The material from the prospective study consisted of cDNA or gDNA derived from T cells, B-cell-depleted T cells, or PBMCs. The dataset comprised deeply sampled blood TCRbeta repertoires from subjects exposed to, actively infected with, or recovered from COVID-19. The repertoires were released in a freely available public database intended as a resource for research on the immune response to SARS-CoV-2. Samples came from the ongoing ImmuneRACE study (first 160 participants) plus 1,254 subjects from 6 global collaborators. A de-identified subject ID, COVID-19 status, age in years and sex were almost always included in the sample metadata. Where available, HLA class I and class II types were taken from metadata supplied by the sample provider and were not determined by assay-based typing.

Another Seattle source contributed samples from volunteer blood donors who had recovered from COVID-19. The collaborating institutions used their own protocols to collect whole blood in K2EDTA tubes. Collaborator samples were shipped for TCRbeta analysis as frozen whole blood, isolated PBMCs, or DNA extracted from either sample type. TCRbeta CDR3 regions were amplified from genomic DNA by means of the immunoSEQ Assay, a bias-controlled multiplex PCR. The source study handled its data this way. The number of nucleated cells in each sample was estimated from the amplification of reference gene primers within the assay. To quantify the absolute abundance of each unique TCRbeta CDR3 rearrangement, sequence reads were collapsed and filtered. For each sample, productive Simpson clonality was calculated as the square root of Simpson's diversity index over productive rearrangements. Sourced from immuneACCESS, this table was stored by TCRdb with only in-frame sequences that have V and J called. A share of the clones is absent; for the studies checked, an unresolved V gene accounts for under half, and the remainder has no known explanation. The DNA gave D and trimming, while V, J and clone size come from that table. For this sample the table gives 150,000 to 200,000 clones, of which over 75% were detected only once. Together, the top ten hold roughly 13% of the sample.

The research as a whole found: The quantity of clinical and demographic metadata differed by source and by participant and was supplied without curation.

Note on this clone: The antigen it binds to is not known. Nothing much larger sits one base from this clone, and base qualities are not available.

The CDR3 measures 14 amino acids from cysteine to phenylalanine. The DNA shown is the 42-base CDR3, in frame from base 1. Sequences SGHAT (CDR1) and FQNNGV (CDR2) are obtained from the germline V gene. The junction shows trimming of 5 bases on V and 6 bases on J, and the gene matches do not reach 8 bases of it. Sequenced material: peripheral blood. The receptor chain draws on TRBV11-2 and TRBJ1-2; the central 8 bases match TRBD1. The origin of this receptor is a man between 65 and 80 years old who had recovered from COVID-19. This receptor has the CDR3 CASSPRTGNDGYTF. The DNA is as follows: TGTGCCAGCAGCCCCAGGACAGGGAATGATGGCTACACCTTC.